Reported below is one T cell receptor beta chain. What it recognizes is unknown. Germline CDR1 is ENHRY and CDR2 is SYGVKD. Trimming took 4 bases from V and 4 from J, leaving 11 bases between them. This CDR3 contains 14 residues. These data come from a study of response to subunit inactivated influenza vaccine. Study-level points and caveats: Authors suggested each seasonal influenza vaccination recruits few new T cells.

TCRdb used MiXCR to reprocess the RT-PCR reads, holding one entry per CDR3 protein. The sample shows 800,000 or so distinct CDR3 sequences, 20% to 25% of them seen only once. The TCR sequence derives from a man in his fifties or sixties who received an inactivated influenza vaccine. The sequences come from PBMCs from blood, collected less than 6 days after vaccination. The gene calls are TRBV10-3 and TRBJ2-1; D might be TRBD1 (6 bases). The CDR3 here is CAISAGVNYNEQFF. The CDR3 nucleotides read TGTGCCATCAGTGCAGGGGTGAATTACAATGAGCAGTTCTTC.